The sample holds one count of the clone carrying this TCR beta chain. Profiled with immunoSEQ multiplex PCR; TCRdb holds only in-frame clones, not every one. The profile shows around 160,000 clones, around four fifths of them singletons. The ends were cut back, 3 bases at V and 3 bases at J, with 12 bases in the middle. The CDR3 sequence is 15 residues long. Germline CDR1 is SGDLS and CDR2 is YYNGEE. The record originates from a study of cytomegalovirus exposure and HLA in healthy donors. The receptor comes from a man aged 25 to 40 in good health and CMV-seropositive. The rearrangement uses TRBV9 and TRBJ2-2; no clear D. Sequenced: PBMCs. The CDR3 DNA reads as TGTGCCAGCAGCGCCCACATGACTTACACCGGGGAGCTGTTTTTT. This codes for CASSAHMTYTGELFF.